Below are 17 T cell receptor beta chains sequenced from a single sample in a study of technical replicates of blood from four donors. Clones were sequenced by immunoSEQ multiplex PCR, and TCRdb holds only the in-frame ones, with some missing. This sample has approximately 100,000 clones, with over 90% found just once. Sequenced sample: T cells isolated from PBMCs. Receptors were obtained from a human donor in good health.

The chain combines TRBV7-9 with TRBJ1-4; the D gene is possibly TRBD1 (6 bases). CDR1 is SEHNR, CDR2 FQNEAQ, per germline (reference sequence). V was shortened by 3 bases and J by 6 bases, with 14 bases between the two germline ends. This CDR3 comprises 15 residues. CDR3 DNA: TGTGCCAGCAGCTTTGGAATAGGGGGAGATGAAAAACTGTTTTTT. Its protein product is CASSFGIGGDEKLFF. Full variable domain (missing parts from reference TRBV7-9 and TRBJ1-4): DTGVSQNPRHKITKRGQNVTFRCDPISEHNRLYWYRQTLGQGPEFLTYFQNEAQLEKSRLLSDRFSAERPKGSFSTLEIQRTEQGDSAMYLCASSFGIGGDEKLFFGSGTQLSVL.

The genes are TRBV7-9 and TRBJ2-1; possibly TRBD2 for D (6 bases). The V end was cut by 4 bases, the J end by 10 bases, with 17 bases between. The CDR3 contains 14 residues. Germline V gene lookup returns CDR1 SEHNR and CDR2 FQNEAQ (reference sequence). The CDR3 reads CASSSGLDGGEQFF. Here the CDR3 DNA reads TGTGCCAGCAGCTCGGGACTCGACGGGGGAGAGCAGTTCTTC.

The chain combines TRBV6-5 with TRBJ1-3; no firm D call. Germline CDR1 is MNHEY and CDR2 is SVGAGI. This CDR3 contains 15 residues. The germline V and J ends were trimmed by 0 bases and 2 bases, with 8 bases remaining between them. The CDR3 sequence is CASSYSRYTGNTIYF. CDR3 nucleotide sequence: TGTGCCAGCAGTTACTCGAGATATACTGGAAACACCATATATTTT.

J is TRBJ2-7 and V is TRBV27, with 7 bases fitting TRBD2. The junction had 5 bases not matched to a gene; V was cut back by 3 bases and J by 0 bases. The CDR3 is made up of 15 amino acids. Germline lookup yields CDR1 MNHEY and CDR2 SMNVEV (reference sequence). CDR3 residues: CASSLGGTPSYEQYF. DNA for the CDR3: TGTGCCAGCAGTTTGGGGGGGACGCCCTCCTACGAGCAGTACTTC.

The V call is TRBV30, the J call TRBJ2-2; possibly TRBD2 for D (5 bases). Germline values: CDR1 GTSNPN, CDR2 SVGIG (reference sequence). V shed 5 bases and J shed 5 bases, with 9 bases lying between them. The CDR3 loop spans 12 amino acids. This CDR3 reads CAWGRGTGELFF. The CDR3 nucleotides are TGTGCCTGGGGCAGAGGGACCGGGGAGCTGTTTTTT.

The chain employs TRBV11-2 and TRBJ2-6, with D unresolved. V lost 0 bases and J 0 bases, leaving 6 bases between the germline ends. The germline V gene encodes CDR1 SGHAT and CDR2 FQNNGV. This CDR3 spans 16 amino acids. Here the CDR3 DNA reads TGTGCCAGCAGCTTAGAGTTGGCCTCTGGGGCCAACGTCCTGACTTTC. This encodes CASSLELASGANVLTF.

The chain links TRBV19 to TRBJ2-7; 16 bases agree with TRBD2. Germline CDR1 LNHDA, CDR2 SQIVND (reference sequence). This CDR3 contains 17 residues. Unmatched junction bases numbered 9, after V lost 5 bases and J lost 5 bases. CDR3 protein: CASSPSGLAGGSHEQYF. The CDR3 nucleotides are TGTGCCAGTAGTCCATCGGGACTAGCGGGAGGGAGCCACGAGCAGTACTTC.

This chain connects TRBV15 to TRBJ2-1; 10 bases map to TRBD1. The ends lost 6 bases at V and 6 bases at J; junction bases unmatched: 14. The CDR3 has 17 residues. The germline gives CDR1 LNHNV, CDR2 YYDKDF (reference sequence). Here the CDR3 reads CATSRIPGQGFSNEQFF. In DNA form, the CDR3 reads TGTGCCACCAGTAGAATACCGGGACAGGGGTTCTCCAATGAGCAGTTCTTC.

V gene TRBV7-9 combines with J gene TRBJ1-1, with 8 positions matching TRBD1. The trim removed 4 bases at V and 2 bases at J, leaving 6 bases unmatched. CDR1 is SEHNR, CDR2 FQNEAQ, per germline (reference sequence). CDR3 length: 15 amino acids. The CDR3 protein is CASSSGTGGNTEAFF. Here the CDR3 DNA reads TGTGCCAGCAGCTCAGGGACAGGAGGAAACACTGAAGCTTTCTTT.

CDR3 sequence (DNA): TGTGCCAGCAGCCCGGGACTAGCGGGGGGTACCTACAATGAGCAGTTCTTC. Amino acid sequence: CASSPGLAGGTYNEQFF. The genes are TRBV7-6 and TRBJ2-1; TRBD2 matches at 15 bases. V was clipped by 5 bases and J by 2 bases; unmatched bases: 4. This CDR3 has 17 residues. CDR1 and CDR2 from the germline V gene are SGHVS and FNYEAQ.

This clone was recorded only once. The rearrangement uses TRBV7-7 and TRBJ2-5; 8 bases line up with TRBD1. V shed 2 bases, J shed 4 bases, and the junction held 12 bases outside the gene matches. Germline V gene sequence: CDR1 SSHAT, CDR2 FNYEAQ (reference sequence). The CDR3 consists of 17 residues. This CDR3 is CASSLCSVHGQGETQYF. CDR3 bases: TGTGCCAGCAGCTTATGCTCTGTCCATGGACAGGGAGAGACCCAGTACTTC.

J is TRBJ2-3 and V is TRBV18, with D unclear. The germline CDR1 and CDR2 sequences are KGHSH and LQKENI. This CDR3 spans 15 amino acids. Trimming removed 2 bases at V and 2 bases at J, with 11 bases between. The CDR3 reads CASSPWYQLTDTQYF. CDR3 in DNA: TGTGCCAGCTCACCATGGTATCAACTCACAGATACGCAGTATTTT.

The V gene is TRBV27, the J gene TRBJ2-2, with D possibly being TRBD2 (5 bases). Trimming removed 10 bases from V and 2 bases from J, with 14 bases in between. Looked up from germline, CDR1 is MNHEY and CDR2 is SMNVEV (reference sequence). The CDR3 runs to 14 residues. The CDR3: CATSPGLNTGELFF. CDR3 sequence (DNA): TGTGCCACTAGCCCAGGCCTTAACACCGGGGAGCTGTTTTTT.

The chain employs TRBV5-1 and TRBJ2-5, with 7 bases lining up with TRBD2. The CDR3 sequence is 14 residues long. With 4 bases clipped from V and 5 bases from J, the junction kept 8 bases outside the gene matches. Germline CDR1 SGHRS, CDR2 YFSETQ. CDR3 protein: CASSAGDRGETQYF. CDR3 bases: TGCGCCAGCAGCGCGGGGGATCGGGGGGAGACCCAGTACTTC.

CDR3 loop: CASSLNRATEAFF. DNA for the CDR3: TGTGCCAGCAGCTTAAACAGGGCCACTGAAGCTTTCTTT. The chain carries TRBV5-6 and TRBJ1-1, with D maybe TRBD1 (6 bases). V was pared by 2 bases and J by 4 bases, with 9 bases between. Per the germline V gene, CDR1 is SGHDT and CDR2 is YYEEEE. This CDR3 spans 13 amino acids.

The chain is built from TRBV4-1 and TRBJ2-4, with unresolved D. Trimming took off 0 bases at V and 7 bases at J, with 13 bases between the two ends. The length of the CDR3 is 15 residues. CDR1 and CDR2 (germline): MGHRA, YSYEKL. DNA of the CDR3: TGCGCCAGCAGCCAAGATTCGCAGGCCGGTAACATTCAGTACTTC. Translating it yields CASSQDSQAGNIQYF.

The J gene is TRBJ2-1, the V gene TRBV5-1; D possibly corresponds to TRBD2 (6 bases). The length of the CDR3 is 15 residues. In germline, CDR1 is SGHRS, CDR2 YFSETQ. Trimming cost V 6 bases and J 7 bases, with 20 bases left between them. The CDR3 loop reads CASTSPGGYLNEQFF. The CDR3 nucleotides read TGCGCCAGCACCTCCCCTGGGGGGTACCTTAATGAGCAGTTCTTC.